Below, 31 T cell receptor beta chains from the same sample are listed, as sequenced in a study of T cell responses to AZD1222 COVID-19 vaccine. This table comes from immunoSEQ multiplex PCR, and its TCRdb copy is limited to in-frame clones, with some not included. This sample has 85,000 to 90,000 clones, with roughly 90% found just once. The source material was peripheral blood, sampled on day 0 of AZD1222 vaccination. These TCRs come from an adult in good health.

This chain links TRBV27 with TRBJ2-2; 11 positions agree with TRBD2. The CDR3 has 19 residues. V shed 6 bases, J shed 0 bases, and the junction held 12 bases outside the gene matches. The V gene's germline CDR1 is MNHEY and CDR2 SMNVEV (reference sequence). The CDR3 region is CASSRFGTSGLANTGELFF. In nucleotides, the CDR3 is TGTGCCAGCAGCCGCTTTGGGACTAGCGGACTAGCGAACACCGGGGAGCTGTTTTTT.

The CDR3 here is CSVVKGIEQYF. The CDR3 DNA follows: TGCAGCGTTGTGAAGGGGATCGAGCAGTACTTC. This sequence joins TRBV29-1 and TRBJ2-7; D possibly corresponds to TRBD1 (5 bases). This CDR3 has 11 residues. The germline V gene has CDR1 SQVTM and CDR2 ANQGSEA. The ends were cut back, 4 bases at V and 6 bases at J, with 10 bases in the middle.

The chain is built from TRBV5-4 and TRBJ1-4, with D perhaps TRBD1 (5 bases). The germline CDR1 and CDR2 sequences are SGHNT and YYREEE (reference sequence). V dropped 5 bases and J dropped 3 bases, with 14 bases sitting between them. The CDR3 spans 15 residues. CDR3 in DNA: TGTGCCAGCAGTTCTGGGGGGTCGGCTAATGAAAAACTGTTTTTT. Translation: CASSSGGSANEKLFF.

V gene TRBV3-1 (or the pseudogene TRBV3-2) combines with J gene TRBJ1-3; D is ambiguous. This CDR3 is built from 14 residues. Per germline, CDR1 LGHDT and CDR2 YNNKEL (reference sequence). V lost 2 bases and J lost 1, with 6 bases in between. The CDR3 DNA sequence: TGTGCCAGCAGCCAATTTATATCTGGAAACACCATATATTTT. As protein: CASSQFISGNTIYF.

The chain joins TRBV11-2 to TRBJ1-2, with TRBD1 identical over 7 bases. The trim removed 3 bases at V and 6 bases at J, leaving 7 bases unmatched. The germline V gene encodes CDR1 SGHAT and CDR2 FQNNGV. This CDR3 is built from 14 residues. Here the CDR3 DNA reads TGTGCCAGCAGCTTGGCAGGGGGAGCTAATGGCTACACCTTC. Amino acids: CASSLAGGANGYTF.

The chain carries TRBV11-2 and TRBJ1-2, with D maybe TRBD1 (6 bases). This CDR3 spans 11 amino acids. CDR1 and CDR2 (germline): SGHAT, FQNNGV. V gave up 3 bases and J gave up 7 bases, with 6 bases separating them. The CDR3 DNA sequence: TGTGCCAGCAGCTTGGGGGCTGGCTACACCTTC. Translation gives CASSLGAGYTF.

The chain couples TRBV5-1 to TRBJ2-7; D not certain. Per the germline V gene, CDR1 is SGHRS and CDR2 is YFSETQ. The CDR3 is 13 amino acids. The V gene lost 2 bases and the J gene lost 3 bases, with 9 bases spanning the gap. This CDR3 is CASSFVSNYEQYF. CDR3 sequence (DNA): TGCGCCAGCAGCTTCGTCAGCAACTACGAGCAGTACTTC.

V gene TRBV30 combines with J gene TRBJ2-1; 11 positions match TRBD2. This CDR3 has 17 amino acids. CDR1 and CDR2 from the germline V gene are GTSNPN and SVGIG (reference sequence). Unmatched junction bases numbered 11, after V lost 4 bases and J lost 3 bases. CDR3 DNA: TGTGCCTGGACCAACCCCCGACTAGCGGGGAACTACAATGAGCAGTTCTTC. Encoded protein: CAWTNPRLAGNYNEQFF.

The chain joins TRBV30 to TRBJ2-1; 8 bases match TRBD2. Unmatched junction bases numbered 7, after V lost 0 bases and J lost 3 bases. The CDR3 spans 16 residues. The germline V gene has CDR1 GTSNPN and CDR2 SVGIG (reference sequence). The CDR3 sequence: CAWSVAGALFYNEQFF. Here the CDR3 DNA reads TGTGCCTGGAGTGTAGCGGGGGCCTTATTCTACAATGAGCAGTTCTTC.

This clone appeared a single time. This chain connects TRBV24-1 to TRBJ1-6, with TRBD1 matching 9 bases. There are 20 residues in the CDR3. Germline-derived CDR1 and CDR2 are KGHDR and SFDVKD. Trimming cost V 0 bases and J 6 bases; bases outside gene matches: 14. In DNA, the CDR3 is TGTGCCACCAGTGATTTGGGTCGGGACAGGGTCGGTTTCGGTAATTCACCCCTCCACTTT. Encoded protein: CATSDLGRDRVGFGNSPLHF.

The rearrangement links TRBV28 to TRBJ2-3; D possibly corresponds to TRBD2 (5 bases). The CDR3 covers 18 residues. V was pared by 5 bases and J by 2 bases, with 23 bases between. Germline V gene sequence: CDR1 MDHEN, CDR2 SYDVKM. The CDR3 protein is CASSQSLGTSSITDTQYF. The CDR3 region has the DNA TGTGCCAGCAGTCAATCTCTAGGAACCTCTAGCATCACAGATACGCAGTATTTT.

The V gene is TRBV5-1, the J gene TRBJ1-1, with D unclear. This CDR3 contains 16 residues. Germline values: CDR1 SGHRS, CDR2 YFSETQ. V shed 4 bases and J shed 1 base, with 17 bases lying between them. The CDR3 DNA sequence: TGCGCCAGCAGCCCGTCCCCCCAGAGGAGGAACACTGAAGCTTTCTTT. As protein: CASSPSPQRRNTEAFF.

This clone was recorded only once. The rearrangement links TRBV14 to TRBJ2-3; no clear D gene. The V and J ends lost 1 base and 8 bases respectively, with 10 bases between them. Germline-derived CDR1 and CDR2 are SGHDN and FVKESK. The CDR3 sequence is 13 residues long. CDR3 nucleotide sequence: TGTGCCAGCAGCCAAGTTCCCCGCGGTACGCAGTATTTT. Its translation is CASSQVPRGTQYF.

The chain joins TRBV4-3 to TRBJ2-7; D remains unclear. The germline V and J ends were trimmed by 0 bases and 0 bases, with 12 bases remaining between them. Germline-derived CDR1 and CDR2 are LGHNA and YSLEER. The CDR3 spans 16 residues. Here the CDR3 reads CASSQEWAIPSYEQYF. Written as DNA, the CDR3 is TGCGCCAGCAGCCAAGAATGGGCCATCCCCTCCTACGAGCAGTACTTC.

The rearrangement links TRBV3-1 (or the pseudogene TRBV3-2) to TRBJ2-3, with TRBD2 identical over 11 bases. V lost 3 bases and J lost 6; bases outside the gene matches: 11. Germline CDR1 LGHDT, CDR2 YNNKEL (reference sequence). This CDR3 contains 17 residues. CDR3 residues: CASSHARASGGKDTQYF. CDR3 nucleotides: TGTGCCAGCAGCCATGCCCGAGCTAGCGGGGGGAAGGATACGCAGTATTTT.

V and J are TRBV7-2 and TRBJ1-5; 7 bases agree with TRBD1. V gave up 1 base and J gave up 0 bases; unmatched junction bases: 0. CDR1 is SGHTA, CDR2 FQGNSA, per germline. CDR3 length: 15 amino acids. Written as DNA, the CDR3 is TGTGCCAGCAGCTTAGGACAGGGTAGCAATCAGCCCCAGCATTTT. Translation gives CASSLGQGSNQPQHF.

The J gene is TRBJ2-3, the V gene TRBV9; TRBD1 aligns across 7 bases. CDR1 and CDR2 (germline): SGDLS, YYNGEE. The CDR3 runs 17 residues. V gave up 1 base and J gave up 0 bases; unmatched junction bases: 8. CDR3 sequence: CASSVTPGQSSTDTQYF. DNA of the CDR3: TGTGCCAGCAGCGTAACACCGGGACAGTCTAGCACAGATACGCAGTATTTT.

This chain connects TRBV5-1 to TRBJ2-3; 13 nucleotides agree with TRBD2. The CDR3 loop spans 18 amino acids. Trimming took 3 bases from V and 1 from J; bases not matched to a gene: 8. The germline V gene encodes CDR1 SGHRS and CDR2 YFSETQ. The CDR3 region has the DNA TGCGCCAGCAGCTCGGAACCACTAGCGGGGGGGCGCACAGATACGCAGTATTTT. Encoded protein: CASSSEPLAGGRTDTQYF.

The chain employs TRBV9 and TRBJ2-1, with D unclear. This CDR3 comprises 13 residues. V was cut by 2 bases and J by 10 bases, with 13 bases left in between. Germline CDR1 SGDLS, CDR2 YYNGEE. CDR3 in amino acids: CASSVGRLNEQFF. The CDR3 region has the DNA TGTGCCAGCAGCGTTGGCAGGTTGAACGAGCAGTTCTTC.

The chain couples TRBV5-1 to TRBJ2-1; 11 bases match TRBD1. J lost 7 bases, V lost 4 bases, and 7 bases had no gene match. The CDR3 spans 15 residues. The germline CDR1 and CDR2 sequences are SGHRS and YFSETQ. CDR3 in amino acids: CASSDRDRGTNEQFF. The CDR3 coding sequence is TGCGCCAGCAGCGACCGGGACAGGGGGACGAATGAGCAGTTCTTC.

The V gene is TRBV5-1, the J gene TRBJ2-7; 10 positions match TRBD2. Germline V CDR1 and CDR2: SGHRS, YFSETQ. This CDR3 is built from 14 residues. With 3 bases clipped from V and 6 bases from J, the junction kept 6 bases outside the gene matches. Written as DNA, the CDR3 is TGCGCCAGCAGCTCCAATCAGCGGGAGGGCGAGCAGTACTTC. It is translated as CASSSNQREGEQYF. Full variable domain (remainder filled in from reference TRBV5-1 and TRBJ2-7): KAGVTQTPRYLIKTRGQQVTLSCSPISGHRSVSWYQQTPGQGLQFLFEYFSETQRNKGNFPGRFSGRQFSNSRSEMNVSTLELGDSALYLCASSSNQREGEQYFGPGTRLTVT.

The table lists this clone with a few counts. The chain uses TRBV5-1 and TRBJ1-1; tentative D call: TRBD1 (5 bases). CDR1 and CDR2 from the germline V gene are SGHRS and YFSETQ. Trimming removed 4 bases at V and 4 bases at J, with 14 bases between. The length of the CDR3 is 14 residues. CDR3 region: CASSQLGVATEAFF. The DNA for the CDR3 is TGCGCCAGCAGCCAACTAGGGGTGGCCACTGAAGCTTTCTTT.

V is TRBV6-5 and J is TRBJ1-1, with D maybe TRBD1 (6 bases). The CDR3 is 14 residues long. Trimming took 2 bases from V and 0 from J, leaving 7 bases between them. CDR1 and CDR2 from the germline V gene are MNHEY and SVGAGI. Written as DNA, the CDR3 is TGTGCCAGCAGTTACAGGGGGATGAACACTGAAGCTTTCTTT. This gives the protein CASSYRGMNTEAFF.

The CDR3 DNA sequence: TGTGCCAGCAGGCTCGGGACTAGCGGGAGCTACGAGCAGTACTTC. This codes for CASRLGTSGSYEQYF. The chain has TRBV6-5 and TRBJ2-7; TRBD2 aligns across 14 bases. J was trimmed by 3 bases and V by 6 bases; bases with no gene match: 4. Germline values: CDR1 MNHEY, CDR2 SVGAGI. This CDR3 has 15 amino acids.

The chain employs TRBV7-2 and TRBJ2-1; D is possibly TRBD2 (6 bases). CDR1 and CDR2 from the germline V gene are SGHTA and FQGNSA. V was clipped by 5 bases and J by 7 bases, with 15 bases between them. There are 14 residues in the CDR3. The CDR3 sequence: CASSVSRAGNEQFF. The CDR3, as DNA: TGTGCCAGCAGCGTTAGCAGGGCGGGGAATGAGCAGTTCTTC.

Only one count was recorded for this clone. The rearrangement links TRBV5-4 to TRBJ2-7; possible D gene TRBD1, 5 bases. CDR1 and CDR2 from the germline V gene are SGHNT and YYREEE (reference sequence). Trimming pared 0 bases from V and 6 bases from J, leaving 16 bases between. The CDR3 covers 15 residues. The CDR3 DNA reads as TGTGCCAGCAGCTTGGTTGGCAGGGAATCGCGCGAGCAGTACTTC. Its protein is CASSLVGRESREQYF.

The chain uses TRBV6-5 and TRBJ1-2, with 7 bases aligning to TRBD1. V gave up 2 bases and J gave up 0 bases; unmatched junction bases: 0. The CDR3 is 14 residues long. Per the germline V gene, CDR1 is MNHEY and CDR2 is SVGAGI. The CDR3 loop is CASSYDRANYGYTF. In DNA, the CDR3 is TGTGCCAGCAGTTACGACAGGGCTAACTATGGCTACACCTTC.

The V and J genes are TRBV14 and TRBJ2-3, with TRBD2 identical over 9 bases. Germline V lookup: CDR1 SGHDN, CDR2 FVKESK. V shed 4 bases, J shed 4 bases, and the junction held 6 bases outside the gene matches. This CDR3 has 15 residues. The CDR3: CASSLWTSVSDTQYF. The CDR3 DNA is TGTGCCAGCAGCCTCTGGACTAGCGTGTCAGATACGCAGTATTTT.

The V call is TRBV3-1 (or the pseudogene TRBV3-2), the J call TRBJ1-2; a weak D match, TRBD1 (5 bases). The CDR3 has 14 amino acids. Trimming stripped 8 bases from V and 1 base from J, with 14 bases between. From germline, CDR1 is LGHDT and CDR2 YNNKEL (reference sequence). CDR3: CASRGKGGNYGYTF. The CDR3 coding sequence is TGTGCCAGCCGGGGGAAGGGAGGTAACTATGGCTACACCTTC.

This chain connects TRBV2 to TRBJ1-4; possibly TRBD1 for D (6 bases). Germline CDR1 and CDR2: SNHLY and FYNNEI. The length of the CDR3 is 15 residues. The ends were cut back, 5 bases at V and 4 bases at J, with 14 bases in the middle. CDR3 DNA: TGTGCCAGCAGTCCATCACAGGGAGTTAATGAAAAACTGTTTTTT. Translating it yields CASSPSQGVNEKLFF.

V and J are TRBV5-6 and TRBJ2-7; D ambiguous. The CDR3 covers 13 residues. V was cut by 1 base and J by 2 bases, with 7 bases left in between. Germline CDR1 and CDR2: SGHDT and YYEEEE. The CDR3 region has the DNA TGTGCCAGCAGCTTGTGGTCAGCCTACGAGCAGTACTTC. Residues: CASSLWSAYEQYF.